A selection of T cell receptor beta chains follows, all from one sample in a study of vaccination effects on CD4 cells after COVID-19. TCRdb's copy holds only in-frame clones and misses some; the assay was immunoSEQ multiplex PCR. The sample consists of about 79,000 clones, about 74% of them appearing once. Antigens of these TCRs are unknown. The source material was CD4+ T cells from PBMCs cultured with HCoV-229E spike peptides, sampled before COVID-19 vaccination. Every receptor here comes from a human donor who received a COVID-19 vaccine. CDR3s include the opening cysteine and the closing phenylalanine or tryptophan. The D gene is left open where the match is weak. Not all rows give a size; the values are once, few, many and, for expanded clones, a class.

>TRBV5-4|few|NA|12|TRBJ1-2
CASSHPGDGYTF
TGTGCCAGCAGCCATCCAGGGGATGGCTACACCTTC
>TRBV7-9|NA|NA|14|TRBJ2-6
CASTPGDGANVLTF
TGTGCCAGCACCCCAGGGGATGGGGCCAACGTCCTGACTTTC
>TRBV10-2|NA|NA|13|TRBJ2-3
CATRPASTDTQYF
TGCGCCACACGCCCTGCTAGCACAGATACGCAGTATTTT
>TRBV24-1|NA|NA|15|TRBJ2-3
CATSDGRGGTDTQYF
TGTGCCACCAGTGATGGGCGCGGGGGCACAGATACGCAGTATTTT
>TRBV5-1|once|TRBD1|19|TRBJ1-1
CASSWVGQGASYRNTEAFF
TGCGCCAGCAGCTGGGTCGGACAGGGGGCATCGTACCGGAACACTGAAGCTTTCTTT
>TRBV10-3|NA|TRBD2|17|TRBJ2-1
CAISERGLAGGYNEQFF
TGTGCCATCAGTGAGAGAGGACTAGCGGGGGGGTACAATGAGCAGTTCTTC
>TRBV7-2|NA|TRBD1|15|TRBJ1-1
CASSLRTGQNTEAFF
TGTGCCAGCAGCTTACGGACAGGGCAGAACACTGAAGCTTTCTTT
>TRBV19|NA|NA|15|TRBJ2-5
CASSSEGPGASSQYF
TGTGCCAGTAGTTCCGAGGGTCCGGGGGCTAGTTCCCAGTACTTC
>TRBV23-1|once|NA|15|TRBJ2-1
CASRDLNIIHNEQFF
TGCGCCAGCAGAGATTTAAACATAATTCACAATGAGCAGTTCTTC
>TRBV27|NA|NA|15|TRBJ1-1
CASSLYTGKNTEAFF
TGTGCCAGCAGCCTTTACACAGGGAAGAACACTGAAGCTTTCTTT
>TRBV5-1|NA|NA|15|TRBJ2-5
CASSDAPGQEKTQYF
TGCGCCAGCAGCGACGCTCCAGGACAAGAGAAGACCCAGTACTTC
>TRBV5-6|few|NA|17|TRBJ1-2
CASSWNRGQGRVYGYTF
TGTGCCAGCAGCTGGAACCGGGGGCAGGGTCGGGTCTATGGCTACACCTTC
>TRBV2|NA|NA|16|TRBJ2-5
CASSPRRDKYQETQYF
TGTGCCAGCAGCCCCAGACGGGATAAGTACCAAGAGACCCAGTACTTC
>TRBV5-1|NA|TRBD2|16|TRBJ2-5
CASSWGTSGGAETQYF
TGCGCCAGCAGCTGGGGGACTAGCGGGGGGGCGGAGACCCAGTACTTC
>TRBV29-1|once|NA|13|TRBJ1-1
CSAQGQTNTEAFF
TGCAGCGCCCAAGGACAGACGAACACTGAAGCTTTCTTT
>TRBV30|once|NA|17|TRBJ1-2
CAWSVLGVRNLDYGYTF
TGTGCCTGGAGTGTATTGGGAGTTCGAAATCTGGACTATGGCTACACCTTC
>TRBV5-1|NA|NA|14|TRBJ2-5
CASSLVGGQETQYF
TGCGCCAGCAGCTTGGTAGGCGGCCAAGAGACCCAGTACTTC
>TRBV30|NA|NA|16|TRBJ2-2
CAWSGLQGRNTGELFF
TGTGCCTGGAGTGGACTTCAGGGAAGGAACACCGGGGAGCTGTTTTTT
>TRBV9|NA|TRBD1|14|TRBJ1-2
CASSRRTGGDGYTF
TGTGCCAGCAGCCGAAGGACAGGGGGCGATGGCTACACCTTC
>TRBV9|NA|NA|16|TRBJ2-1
CASTKRDTSSYNEQFF
TGTGCCAGCACCAAGAGGGACACGAGCTCCTACAATGAGCAGTTCTTC
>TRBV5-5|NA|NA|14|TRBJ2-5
CASSLVTGPETQYF
TGTGCCAGCAGCTTGGTTACCGGGCCAGAGACCCAGTACTTC
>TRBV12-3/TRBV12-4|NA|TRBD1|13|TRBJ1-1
CASHRGENTEAFF
TGTGCCTCCCACAGGGGGGAGAACACTGAAGCTTTCTTT
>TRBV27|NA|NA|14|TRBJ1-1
CASSFRRKNTEAFF
TGTGCCAGCAGTTTTCGGCGGAAGAACACTGAAGCTTTCTTT
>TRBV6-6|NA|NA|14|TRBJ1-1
CASSYTGTATEAFF
TGTGCCAGCAGTTATACAGGTACAGCTACTGAAGCTTTCTTT
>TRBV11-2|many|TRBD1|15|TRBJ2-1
CATQQQTGPYNEQFF
TGTGCCACCCAGCAACAGACAGGGCCCTACAATGAGCAGTTCTTC
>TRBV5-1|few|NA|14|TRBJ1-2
CASSSGGADYGYTF
TGCGCCAGCAGCTCTGGGGGCGCAGACTATGGCTACACCTTC
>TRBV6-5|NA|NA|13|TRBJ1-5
CASVPRSNQPQHF
TGTGCCAGCGTCCCGAGAAGCAATCAGCCCCAGCATTTT
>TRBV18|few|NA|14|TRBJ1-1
CASSQGVPNTEAFF
TGTGCCAGCTCTCAAGGGGTCCCGAACACTGAAGCTTTCTTT
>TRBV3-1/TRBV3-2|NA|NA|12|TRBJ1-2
CASSPGTKGYTF
TGTGCCAGCAGCCCGGGGACTAAAGGCTACACCTTC
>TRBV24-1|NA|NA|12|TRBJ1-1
CATSDRGTEAFF
TGTGCCACCAGTGATCGTGGGACTGAAGCTTTCTTT
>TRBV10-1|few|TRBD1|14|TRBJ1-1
CASSEGTENTEAFF
TGCGCCAGCAGTGAAGGGACAGAGAACACTGAAGCTTTCTTT
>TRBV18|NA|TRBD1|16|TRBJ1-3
CASFRPGQSSGNTIYF
TGTGCCAGCTTTCGACCGGGACAGAGCTCTGGAAACACCATATATTTT
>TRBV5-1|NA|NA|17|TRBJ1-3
CASSPNPTAVSGNTIYF
TGCGCCAGCAGCCCGAATCCGACAGCAGTCTCTGGAAACACCATATATTTT
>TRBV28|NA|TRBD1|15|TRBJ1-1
CASAPPTGLNTEAFF
TGTGCCAGCGCCCCCCCGACAGGGCTGAACACTGAAGCTTTCTTT
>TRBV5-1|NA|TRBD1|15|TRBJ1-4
CASGRQGDANEKLFF
TGCGCCAGCGGCAGACAGGGTGATGCTAATGAAAAACTGTTTTTT
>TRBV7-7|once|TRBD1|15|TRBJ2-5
CASSLQTGAQETQYF
TGTGCCAGCAGCTTACAGACAGGGGCGCAAGAGACCCAGTACTTC
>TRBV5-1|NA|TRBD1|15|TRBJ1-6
CASSLDRTGQSPLHF
TGCGCCAGCAGCTTGGATAGGACAGGTCAATCACCCCTCCACTTT
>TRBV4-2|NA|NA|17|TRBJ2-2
CASSQHAGPLNTGELFF
TGTGCCAGCAGCCAGCACGCAGGGCCCTTGAACACCGGGGAGCTGTTTTTT
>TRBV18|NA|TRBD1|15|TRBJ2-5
CASSPTTGGRETQYF
TGTGCCAGCTCACCAACTACAGGGGGTAGAGAGACCCAGTACTTC
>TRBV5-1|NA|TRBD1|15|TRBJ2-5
CASSRGQAEVETQYF
TGCGCCAGCAGCAGGGGACAGGCGGAGGTTGAGACCCAGTACTTC